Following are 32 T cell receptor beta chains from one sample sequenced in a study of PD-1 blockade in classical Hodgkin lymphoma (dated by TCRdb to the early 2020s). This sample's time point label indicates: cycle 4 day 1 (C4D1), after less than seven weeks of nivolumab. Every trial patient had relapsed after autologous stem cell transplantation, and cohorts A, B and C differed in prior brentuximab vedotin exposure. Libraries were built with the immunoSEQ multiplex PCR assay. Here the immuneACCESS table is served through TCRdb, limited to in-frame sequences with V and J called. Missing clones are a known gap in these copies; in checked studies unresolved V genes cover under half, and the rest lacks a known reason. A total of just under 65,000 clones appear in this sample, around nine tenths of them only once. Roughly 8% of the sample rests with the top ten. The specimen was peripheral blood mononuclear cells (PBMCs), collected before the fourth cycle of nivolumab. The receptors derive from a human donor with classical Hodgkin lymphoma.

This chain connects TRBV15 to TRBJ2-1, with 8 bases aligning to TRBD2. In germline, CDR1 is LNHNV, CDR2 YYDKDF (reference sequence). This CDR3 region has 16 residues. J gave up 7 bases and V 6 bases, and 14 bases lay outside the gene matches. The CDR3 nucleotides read TGTGCCACCAGGGAGGCCGGGACTAGTCTTCAGAATGAGCAGTTCTTC. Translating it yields CATREAGTSLQNEQFF.

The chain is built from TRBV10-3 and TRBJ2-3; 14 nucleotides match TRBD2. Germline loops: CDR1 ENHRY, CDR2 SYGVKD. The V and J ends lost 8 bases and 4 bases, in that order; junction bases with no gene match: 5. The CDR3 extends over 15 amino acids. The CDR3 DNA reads TGTGCCATCGGGACTAGCGGGAGTGGGGCAGATACGCAGTATTTT. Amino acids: CAIGTSGSGADTQYF.

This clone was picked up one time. This chain's CDR3 is CASSATGSGGTDTQYF. DNA for the CDR3: TGCGCCAGCAGTGCCACAGGGAGTGGGGGCACAGATACGCAGTATTTT. The chain links TRBV10-1 to TRBJ2-3, with a tentative D call TRBD1 (6 bases). The germline V gene encodes CDR1 WNHNN and CDR2 SYGVQD (reference sequence). This CDR3 contains 16 residues. V lost 4 bases to trimming and J lost 1 base, with 15 bases between them.

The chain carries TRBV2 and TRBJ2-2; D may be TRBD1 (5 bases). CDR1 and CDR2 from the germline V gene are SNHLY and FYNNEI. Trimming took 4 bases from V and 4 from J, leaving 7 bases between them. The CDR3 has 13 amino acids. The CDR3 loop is CASSVQATGELFF. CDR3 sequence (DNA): TGTGCCAGCAGTGTACAGGCCACCGGGGAGCTGTTTTTT.

The CDR3 loop reads CASSLTPHPEYNEQFF. CDR3 bases: TGTGCCAGCAGCCTAACTCCGCACCCTGAATACAATGAGCAGTTCTTC. The chain is built from TRBV7-2 and TRBJ2-1; D unclear. Germline-derived CDR1 and CDR2 are SGHTA and FQGNSA. The CDR3 covers 16 residues. Trimming removed 5 bases from V and 4 bases from J, with 18 bases in between.

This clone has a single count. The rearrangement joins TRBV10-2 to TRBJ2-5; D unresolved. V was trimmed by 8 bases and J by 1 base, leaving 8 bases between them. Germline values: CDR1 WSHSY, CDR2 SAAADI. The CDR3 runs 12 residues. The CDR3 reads CASGLIQETQYF. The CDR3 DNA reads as TGCGCCAGCGGGCTAATCCAAGAGACCCAGTACTTC.

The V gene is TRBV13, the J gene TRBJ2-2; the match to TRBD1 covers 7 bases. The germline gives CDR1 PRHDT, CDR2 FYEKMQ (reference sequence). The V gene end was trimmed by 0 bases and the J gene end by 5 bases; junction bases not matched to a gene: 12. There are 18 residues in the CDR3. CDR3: CASSLGLMGQKWTGELFF. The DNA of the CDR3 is TGTGCCAGCAGCTTAGGCCTAATGGGACAGAAATGGACCGGGGAGCTGTTTTTT.

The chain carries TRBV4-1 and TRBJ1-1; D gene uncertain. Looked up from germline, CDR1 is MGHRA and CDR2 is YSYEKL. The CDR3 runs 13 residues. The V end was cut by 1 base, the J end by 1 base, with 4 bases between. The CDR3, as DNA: TGCGCCAGCAGCCAAGGGCAGAACACTGAAGCTTTCTTT. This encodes CASSQGQNTEAFF.

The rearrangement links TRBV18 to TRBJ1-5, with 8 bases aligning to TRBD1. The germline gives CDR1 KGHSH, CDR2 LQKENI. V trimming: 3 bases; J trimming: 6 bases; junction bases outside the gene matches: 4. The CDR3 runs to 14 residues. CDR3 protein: CASSPVQGVQPQHF. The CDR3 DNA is TGTGCCAGCTCACCCGTACAGGGGGTTCAGCCCCAGCATTTT. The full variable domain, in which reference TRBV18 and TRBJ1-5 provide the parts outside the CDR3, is NAGVMQNPRHLVRRRGQEARLRCSPMKGHSHVYWYRQLPEEGLKFMVYLQKENIIDESGMPKERFSAEFPKEGPSILRIQQVVRGDSAAYFCASSPVQGVQPQHFGDGTRLSIL.

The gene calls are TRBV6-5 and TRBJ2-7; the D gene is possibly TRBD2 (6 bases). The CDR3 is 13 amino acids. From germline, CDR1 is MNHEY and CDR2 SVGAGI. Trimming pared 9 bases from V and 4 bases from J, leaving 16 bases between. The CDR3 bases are TGTGCCAGTGGGGTCACGGGAGTTTACGAGCAGTACTTC. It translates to CASGVTGVYEQYF.

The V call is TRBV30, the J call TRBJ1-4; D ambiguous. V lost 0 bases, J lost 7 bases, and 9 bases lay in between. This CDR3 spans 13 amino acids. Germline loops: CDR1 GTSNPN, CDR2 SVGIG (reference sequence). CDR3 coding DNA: TGTGCCTGGAGTGTTGTACGGCCTGAAAAACTGTTTTTT. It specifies CAWSVVRPEKLFF. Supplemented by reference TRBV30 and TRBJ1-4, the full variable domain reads SQTIHQWPATLVQPVGSPLSLECTVEGTSNPNLYWYRQAAGRGLQLLFYSVGIGQISSEVPQNLSASRPQDRQFILSSKKLLLSDSGFYLCAWSVVRPEKLFFGSGTQLSVL.

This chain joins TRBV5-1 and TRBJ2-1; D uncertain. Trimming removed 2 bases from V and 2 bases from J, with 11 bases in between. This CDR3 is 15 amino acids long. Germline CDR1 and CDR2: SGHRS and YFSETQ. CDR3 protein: CASSFIGSPYNEQFF. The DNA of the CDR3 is TGCGCCAGCAGCTTTATTGGCTCCCCCTACAATGAGCAGTTCTTC.

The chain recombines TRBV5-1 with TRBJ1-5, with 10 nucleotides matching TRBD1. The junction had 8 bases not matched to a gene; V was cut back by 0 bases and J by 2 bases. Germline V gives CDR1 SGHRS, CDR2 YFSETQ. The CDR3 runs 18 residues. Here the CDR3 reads CASSLVPLGTGGNQPQHF. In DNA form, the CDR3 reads TGCGCCAGCAGCTTGGTCCCCTTGGGGACAGGGGGCAATCAGCCCCAGCATTTT. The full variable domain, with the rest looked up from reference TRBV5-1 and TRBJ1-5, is KAGVTQTPRYLIKTRGQQVTLSCSPISGHRSVSWYQQTPGQGLQFLFEYFSETQRNKGNFPGRFSGRQFSNSRSEMNVSTLELGDSALYLCASSLVPLGTGGNQPQHFGDGTRLSIL.

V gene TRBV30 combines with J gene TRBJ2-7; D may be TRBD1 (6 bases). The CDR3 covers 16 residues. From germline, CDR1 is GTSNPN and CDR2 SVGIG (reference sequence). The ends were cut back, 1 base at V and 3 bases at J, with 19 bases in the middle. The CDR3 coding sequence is TGTGCCTGGAGTGCCCTCACCCAGGGCAGGGGCTACGAGCAGTACTTC. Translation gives CAWSALTQGRGYEQYF.

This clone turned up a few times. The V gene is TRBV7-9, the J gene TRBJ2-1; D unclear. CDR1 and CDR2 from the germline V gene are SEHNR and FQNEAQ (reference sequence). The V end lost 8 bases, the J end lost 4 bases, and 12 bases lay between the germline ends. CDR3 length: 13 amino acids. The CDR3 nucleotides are TGTGCCAGCCTAGACTCCGCTTACAATGAGCAGTTCTTC. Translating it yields CASLDSAYNEQFF.

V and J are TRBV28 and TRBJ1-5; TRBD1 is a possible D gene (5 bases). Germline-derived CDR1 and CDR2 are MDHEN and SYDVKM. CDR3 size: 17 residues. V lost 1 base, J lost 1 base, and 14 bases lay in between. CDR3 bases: TGTGCCAGCAGTTTATATGGACCAGGGAGGAGCAATCAGCCCCAGCATTTT. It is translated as CASSLYGPGRSNQPQHF.

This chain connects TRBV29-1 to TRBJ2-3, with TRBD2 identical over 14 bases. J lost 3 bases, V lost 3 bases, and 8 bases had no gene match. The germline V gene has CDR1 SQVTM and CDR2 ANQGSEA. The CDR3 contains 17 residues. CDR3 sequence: CSVESGLAGAPTDTQYF. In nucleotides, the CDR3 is TGCAGCGTTGAGTCGGGACTAGCGGGGGCTCCAACAGATACGCAGTATTTT.

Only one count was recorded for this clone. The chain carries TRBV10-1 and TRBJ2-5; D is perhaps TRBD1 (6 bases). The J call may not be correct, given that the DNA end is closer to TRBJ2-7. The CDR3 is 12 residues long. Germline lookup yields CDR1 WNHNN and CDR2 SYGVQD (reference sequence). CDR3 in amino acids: CASTRGGDEQYF. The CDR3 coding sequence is TGCGCCAGCACCAGGGGCGGCGACGAGCAGTACTTC.

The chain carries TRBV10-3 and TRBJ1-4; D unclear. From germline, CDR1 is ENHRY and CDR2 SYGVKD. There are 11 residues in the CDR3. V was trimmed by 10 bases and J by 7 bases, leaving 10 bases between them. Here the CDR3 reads CATLSGEKLFF. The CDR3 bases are TGTGCCACGTTATCTGGTGAAAAACTGTTTTTT.

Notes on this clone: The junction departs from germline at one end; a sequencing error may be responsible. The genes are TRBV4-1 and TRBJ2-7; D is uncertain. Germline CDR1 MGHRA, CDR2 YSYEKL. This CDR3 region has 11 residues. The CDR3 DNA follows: TGTGCCAGCAGCCAAGCAGGCGAGCAGTACTTC. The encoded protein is CASSQAGEQYF.

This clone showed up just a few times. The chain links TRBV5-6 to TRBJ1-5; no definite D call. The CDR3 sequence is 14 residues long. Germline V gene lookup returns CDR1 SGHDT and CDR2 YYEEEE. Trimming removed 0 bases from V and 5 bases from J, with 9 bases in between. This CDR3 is CASSLGVSDQPQHF. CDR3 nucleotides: TGTGCCAGCAGCTTGGGGGTATCGGATCAGCCCCAGCATTTT.

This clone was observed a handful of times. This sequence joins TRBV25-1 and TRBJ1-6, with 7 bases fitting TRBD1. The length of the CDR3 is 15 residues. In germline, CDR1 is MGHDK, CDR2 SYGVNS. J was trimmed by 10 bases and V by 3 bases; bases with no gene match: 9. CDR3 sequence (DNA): TGTGCCAGCAGTGACCGACAGGGAGTAGGATCACCCCTCCACTTT. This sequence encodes CASSDRQGVGSPLHF.

The CDR3 loop is CSVGGTSGSNEQFF. CDR3 coding DNA: TGCAGCGTTGGGGGGACTAGCGGGAGTAATGAGCAGTTCTTC. The rearrangement uses TRBV29-1 and TRBJ2-1; 14 nucleotides align to TRBD2. The CDR3 runs 14 residues. Germline CDR1 is SQVTM and CDR2 is ANQGSEA. The V segment lost 4 bases and the J segment 7 bases; nucleotides outside the gene matches: 3.

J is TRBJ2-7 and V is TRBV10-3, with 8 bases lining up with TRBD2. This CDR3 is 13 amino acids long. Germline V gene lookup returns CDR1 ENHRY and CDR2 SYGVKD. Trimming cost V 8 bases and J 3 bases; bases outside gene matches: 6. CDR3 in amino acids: CAISLAENYEQYF. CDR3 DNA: TGTGCCATCTCACTAGCGGAGAACTACGAGCAGTACTTC.

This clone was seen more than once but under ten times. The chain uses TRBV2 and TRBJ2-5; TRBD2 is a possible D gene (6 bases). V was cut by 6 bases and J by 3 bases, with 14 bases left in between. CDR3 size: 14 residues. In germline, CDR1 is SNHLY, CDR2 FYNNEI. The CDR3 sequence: CASSLGTEEETQYF. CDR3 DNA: TGTGCCAGCAGCCTCGGGACTGAGGAAGAGACCCAGTACTTC.

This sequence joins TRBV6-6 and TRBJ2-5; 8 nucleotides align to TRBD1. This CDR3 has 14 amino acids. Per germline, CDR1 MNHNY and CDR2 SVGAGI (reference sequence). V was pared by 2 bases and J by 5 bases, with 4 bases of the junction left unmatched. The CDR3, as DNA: TGTGCCAGCAGTTACCGACAGGGGCTTGAGACCCAGTACTTC. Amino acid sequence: CASSYRQGLETQYF.

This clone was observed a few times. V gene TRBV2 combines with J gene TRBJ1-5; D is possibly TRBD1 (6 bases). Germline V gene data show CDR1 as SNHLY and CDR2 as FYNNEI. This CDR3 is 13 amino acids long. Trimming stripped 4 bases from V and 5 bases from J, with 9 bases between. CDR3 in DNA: TGTGCCAGCAGTGCACAGGGCTATCAGCCCCAGCATTTT. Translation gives CASSAQGYQPQHF.

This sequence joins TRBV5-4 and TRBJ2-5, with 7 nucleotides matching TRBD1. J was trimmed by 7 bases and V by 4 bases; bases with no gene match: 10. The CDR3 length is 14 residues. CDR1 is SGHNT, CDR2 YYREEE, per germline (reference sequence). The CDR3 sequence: CASSQPGQWMTQYF. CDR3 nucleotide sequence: TGTGCCAGCAGCCAACCGGGACAGTGGATGACCCAGTACTTC. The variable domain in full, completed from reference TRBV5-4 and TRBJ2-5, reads ETGVTQSPTHLIKTRGQQVTLRCSSQSGHNTVSWYQQALGQGPQFIFQYYREEENGRGNFPPRFSGLQFPNYSSELNVNALELDDSALYLCASSQPGQWMTQYFGPGTRLLVL.

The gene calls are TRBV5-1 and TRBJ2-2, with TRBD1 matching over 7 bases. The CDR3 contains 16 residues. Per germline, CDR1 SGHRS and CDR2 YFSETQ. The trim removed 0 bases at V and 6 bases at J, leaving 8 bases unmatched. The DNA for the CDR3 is TGCGCCAGCAGCTTGGAAGTAGGGGGCGCATCCGGGGAGCTGTTTTTT. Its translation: CASSLEVGGASGELFF. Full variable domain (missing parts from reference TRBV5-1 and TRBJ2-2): KAGVTQTPRYLIKTRGQQVTLSCSPISGHRSVSWYQQTPGQGLQFLFEYFSETQRNKGNFPGRFSGRQFSNSRSEMNVSTLELGDSALYLCASSLEVGGASGELFFGEGSRLTVL.

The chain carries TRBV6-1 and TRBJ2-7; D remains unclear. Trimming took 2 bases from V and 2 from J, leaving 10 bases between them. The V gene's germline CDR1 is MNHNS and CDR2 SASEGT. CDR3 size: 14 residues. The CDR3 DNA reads TGTGCCAGCAGTGAATCCTGGGGTCCCTACGAGCAGTACTTC. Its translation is CASSESWGPYEQYF.

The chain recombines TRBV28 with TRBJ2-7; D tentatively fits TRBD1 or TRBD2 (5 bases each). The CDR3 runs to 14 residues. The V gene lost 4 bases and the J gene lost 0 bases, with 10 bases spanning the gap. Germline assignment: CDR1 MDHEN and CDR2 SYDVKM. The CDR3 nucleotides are TGTGCCAGCAGTTGGGACGGATACTCCTACGAGCAGTACTTC. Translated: CASSWDGYSYEQYF.

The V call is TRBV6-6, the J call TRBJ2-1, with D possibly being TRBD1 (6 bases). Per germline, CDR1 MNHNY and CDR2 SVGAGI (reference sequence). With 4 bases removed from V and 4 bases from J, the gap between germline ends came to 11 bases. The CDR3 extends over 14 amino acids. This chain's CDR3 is CASSLDRIYNEQFF. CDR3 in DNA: TGTGCCAGCAGTTTAGACAGGATATACAATGAGCAGTTCTTC.